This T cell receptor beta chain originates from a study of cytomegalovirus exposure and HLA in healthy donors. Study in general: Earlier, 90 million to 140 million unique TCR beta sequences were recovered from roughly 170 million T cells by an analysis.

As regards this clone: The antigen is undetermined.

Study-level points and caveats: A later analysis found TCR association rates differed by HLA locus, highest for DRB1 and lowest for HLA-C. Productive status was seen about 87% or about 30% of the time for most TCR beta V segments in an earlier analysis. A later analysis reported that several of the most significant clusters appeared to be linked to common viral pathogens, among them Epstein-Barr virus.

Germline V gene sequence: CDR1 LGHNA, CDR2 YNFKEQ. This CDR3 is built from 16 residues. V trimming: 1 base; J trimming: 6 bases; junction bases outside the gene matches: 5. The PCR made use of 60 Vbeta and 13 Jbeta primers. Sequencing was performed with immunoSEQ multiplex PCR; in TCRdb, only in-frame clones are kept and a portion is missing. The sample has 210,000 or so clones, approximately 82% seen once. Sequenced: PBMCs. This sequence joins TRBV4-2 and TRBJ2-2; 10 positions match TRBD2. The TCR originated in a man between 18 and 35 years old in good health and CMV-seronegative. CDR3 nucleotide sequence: TGTGCCAGCAGCCAAGGTACTAGCGGGGCGCCCGGGGAGCTGTTTTTT. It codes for CASSQGTSGAPGELFF.